Below are 28 T cell receptor beta chains sequenced from a single sample in a study of cytomegalovirus exposure and HLA in healthy donors. PCR employed 60 Vbeta and 13 Jbeta primers. Some clones are missing from TCRdb's copy, which holds only in-frame ones; the method was immunoSEQ multiplex PCR. The sample includes roughly 130,000 clones, more than 60% of them seen just once. The sequencing sample was made of PBMCs. The receptor source for this set is a man in his late teens or twenties in good health and CMV-seronegative.

This rearrangement joins TRBV2 to TRBJ1-1; TRBD1 agrees at 7 bases. The V segment lost 11 bases and the J segment 2 bases; nucleotides outside the gene matches: 8. The germline V gene has CDR1 SNHLY and CDR2 FYNNEI. This CDR3 contains 13 residues. CDR3 in DNA: TGTGCCGCGGGGGGACAGCCTAACACTGAAGCTTTCTTT. The encoded protein is CAAGGQPNTEAFF.

The J gene is TRBJ1-3, the V gene TRBV4-1; TRBD1 aligns across 10 bases. The CDR3 loop spans 17 amino acids. V trimming: 2 bases; J trimming: 2 bases; junction bases outside the gene matches: 6. Germline V gives CDR1 MGHRA, CDR2 YSYEKL. As DNA, the CDR3 is TGCGCCAGCAGCCAAACCGACAGGGGGCTGCCTGGAAACACCATATATTTT. Encoded protein: CASSQTDRGLPGNTIYF.

The V gene is TRBV5-8, the J gene TRBJ1-2; D is ambiguous. This CDR3 has 13 residues. Germline V CDR1 and CDR2: SGHTS, YDEGEE. The ends were cut back, 0 bases at V and 5 bases at J, with 8 bases in the middle. The CDR3 loop reads CASSLAREYGYTF. CDR3 nucleotide sequence: TGTGCCAGCAGCTTGGCGCGGGAATATGGCTACACCTTC.

The table lists this clone with a few counts. The V gene is TRBV30, the J gene TRBJ1-1; no firm D call. The CDR3 has 11 residues. Between the trimmed V and J ends, which lost 8 bases and 6 bases, there was a span of 13 bases. Per the germline V gene, CDR1 is GTSNPN and CDR2 is SVGIG (reference sequence). The DNA of the CDR3 is TGTGCCGCCGAGAGGGTCTCTGAAGCTTTCTTT. Amino acids: CAAERVSEAFF.

This clone was seen a few times. The chain links TRBV7-6 to TRBJ2-7, with 8 bases matching TRBD1. Germline CDR1 is SGHVS and CDR2 is FNYEAQ. CDR3 length equals 18 residues. The junction had 14 bases not matched to a gene; V was cut back by 1 base and J by 3 bases. CDR3 sequence reads: CASSLVPGGVQLVYEQYF. Written as DNA, the CDR3 is TGTGCCAGCAGCTTAGTCCCAGGGGGCGTACAACTGGTCTACGAGCAGTACTTC.

The rearrangement joins TRBV15 to TRBJ2-3, with TRBD2 matching over 8 bases. Germline lookup yields CDR1 LNHNV and CDR2 YYDKDF (reference sequence). This CDR3 contains 15 residues. With 9 bases clipped from V and 0 bases from J, the junction kept 8 bases outside the gene matches. The CDR3 sequence is CATLGAGGSTDTQYF. In DNA, the CDR3 is TGTGCCACGCTTGGGGCGGGGGGTAGCACAGATACGCAGTATTTT.

The rearrangement uses TRBV10-3 and TRBJ1-4; no clear D gene. The CDR3 has 13 residues. Germline V CDR1 and CDR2: ENHRY, SYGVKD. V dropped 6 bases and J dropped 0 bases, with 5 bases sitting between them. CDR3 in DNA: TGTGCCATCAGGAGTGCAACTAATGAAAAACTGTTTTTT. This gives the protein CAIRSATNEKLFF.

The chain couples TRBV7-3 to TRBJ2-2; 8 bases match TRBD2. The CDR3 is made up of 16 amino acids. CDR1 and CDR2 (germline): SGHTA, FQGTGA. J lost 6 bases, V lost 5 bases, and 11 bases had no gene match. The CDR3 nucleotides are TGTGCCAGCAGCCACGGGGGGGCCCCCCGGGCCGGGGAGCTGTTTTTT. It codes for CASSHGGAPRAGELFF.

This chain joins TRBV5-1 and TRBJ2-3; TRBD1 aligns across 7 bases. V dropped 4 bases and J dropped 3; count of bases not matched to a gene: 5. The CDR3 has 14 residues. Germline V gene sequence: CDR1 SGHRS, CDR2 YFSETQ. The CDR3 here is CASSPGQVTDTQYF. CDR3 nucleotide sequence: TGCGCCAGCAGCCCCGGACAGGTAACAGATACGCAGTATTTT.

This chain joins TRBV7-6 and TRBJ2-1; 12 nucleotides agree with TRBD2. With 4 bases clipped from V and 5 bases from J, the junction kept 9 bases outside the gene matches. This CDR3 comprises 17 residues. Per germline, CDR1 SGHVS and CDR2 FNYEAQ. The chain's CDR3 is CASSSMRTSGANNEQFF. For the CDR3, the DNA is TGTGCCAGCAGCTCCATGAGGACTAGCGGGGCGAACAATGAGCAGTTCTTC.

The gene calls are TRBV6-1 and TRBJ2-5, with TRBD2 as a possible D gene (7 bases). CDR1 is MNHNS, CDR2 SASEGT, per germline. The CDR3 length is 15 residues. Trimming removed 8 bases from V and 10 bases from J, with 26 bases in between. The CDR3 loop is CASGAGQWGGEDQYF. CDR3 nucleotides: TGTGCCAGCGGAGCCGGACAGTGGGGGGGAGAGGACCAGTACTTC.

The rearrangement links TRBV23-1 to TRBJ1-1, with D maybe TRBD1 (6 bases). TRBV23-1 is an open reading frame, and its role is uncertain. The CDR3 has 17 amino acids. V dropped 1 base and J dropped 3 bases, with 18 bases sitting between them. This chain's CDR3 is CASSQFGTPGQDTEAFF. CDR3 sequence (DNA): TGCGCCAGCAGTCAATTCGGGACACCGGGACAAGACACTGAAGCTTTCTTT.

About this clone itself: Compared with germline, one end of the junction differs, possibly owing to a read error. The chain uses TRBV9 and TRBJ1-1, with 7 nucleotides matching TRBD1. The germline CDR1 and CDR2 sequences are SGDLS and YYNGEE. The CDR3 runs 15 residues. The CDR3 loop is CSSSVVRQGDTEAFF. DNA of the CDR3: TGTTCCAGCAGCGTAGTGAGGCAGGGGGACACTGAAGCTTTCTTT.

This clone was detected a few times. This sequence joins TRBV29-1 and TRBJ1-1; D is possibly TRBD1 (6 bases). This CDR3 contains 12 residues. V was shortened by 4 bases and J by 5 bases, with 11 bases between the two germline ends. Germline loops: CDR1 SQVTM, CDR2 ANQGSEA. In DNA, the CDR3 is TGCAGCGTTGCTAGGGGGGGGACTGAAGCTTTCTTT. Its translation: CSVARGGTEAFF.

The chain couples TRBV30 to TRBJ2-7, with D unresolved. The ends were cut back, 2 bases at V and 2 bases at J, with 7 bases in the middle. The CDR3 covers 12 residues. CDR1 is GTSNPN and CDR2 is SVGIG in the germline V gene (reference sequence). CDR3 loop: CAWSSGPYEQYF. For the CDR3, the DNA is TGTGCCTGGAGTTCTGGGCCCTACGAGCAGTACTTC.

The genes are TRBV10-2 and TRBJ1-2, with D hard to call. Germline V lookup: CDR1 WSHSY, CDR2 SAAADI. The CDR3 consists of 14 residues. The V end lost 0 bases, the J end lost 5 bases, and 10 bases lay between the germline ends. The CDR3 protein is CASSESTTGYGYTF. CDR3 DNA sequence: TGCGCCAGCAGTGAGTCGACGACGGGGTATGGCTACACCTTC.

The chain uses TRBV6-1 and TRBJ2-7; 7 bases map to TRBD1. V lost 10 bases, J lost 3 bases, and 15 bases stayed unmatched. CDR3 length equals 15 residues. Looked up from germline, CDR1 is MNHNS and CDR2 is SASEGT. This chain's CDR3 is CAITGTDRPYYEQYF. CDR3 bases: TGTGCCATAACCGGGACAGATAGGCCTTACTACGAGCAGTACTTC.

The genes are TRBV27 and TRBJ1-2, with TRBD1 identical over 7 bases. Germline lookup yields CDR1 MNHEY and CDR2 SMNVEV (reference sequence). CDR3 length: 13 amino acids. Trimming cost V 8 bases and J 5 bases; bases outside gene matches: 8. The CDR3 coding sequence is TGTGCCAGCGCCCCCGGGACAGATTATGGCTACACCTTC. Protein product: CASAPGTDYGYTF.

V and J are TRBV13 and TRBJ2-5; 9 bases match TRBD2. CDR3 length: 20 residues. The germline gives CDR1 PRHDT, CDR2 FYEKMQ (reference sequence). Losses at the gene ends were 5 bases for V and 3 bases for J; bases not matched to a gene: 22. In nucleotides, the CDR3 is TGTGCCAGCAGCGGAACCCTCATTTCTAGCGGGATCTCTGCGGAAGAGACCCAGTACTTC. This translates into CASSGTLISSGISAEETQYF.

J is TRBJ1-5 and V is TRBV28; possible D gene TRBD1, 6 bases. The germline V gene has CDR1 MDHEN and CDR2 SYDVKM. V gave up 7 bases and J gave up 0 bases, with 19 bases separating them. The CDR3 is 17 residues long. CDR3: CASIPRDTWYSNQPQHF. CDR3 in DNA: TGTGCCAGCATCCCTCGGGACACCTGGTATAGCAATCAGCCCCAGCATTTT.

This sequence joins TRBV5-1 and TRBJ2-3; 7 bases line up with TRBD1. There are 16 residues in the CDR3. CDR1 and CDR2 from the germline V gene are SGHRS and YFSETQ. V dropped 4 bases and J dropped 3; count of bases not matched to a gene: 11. As DNA, the CDR3 is TGCGCCAGCAGCGCAACAGGGGCTCTAACAACAGATACGCAGTATTTT. Translation: CASSATGALTTDTQYF. Full variable domain (remainder filled in from reference TRBV5-1 and TRBJ2-3): KAGVTQTPRYLIKTRGQQVTLSCSPISGHRSVSWYQQTPGQGLQFLFEYFSETQRNKGNFPGRFSGRQFSNSRSEMNVSTLELGDSALYLCASSATGALTTDTQYFGPGTRLTVL.

The J gene is TRBJ2-7, the V gene TRBV27; possible D gene TRBD2, 6 bases. The CDR3 has 16 amino acids. With 4 bases removed from V and 4 bases from J, the gap between germline ends came to 20 bases. Germline V gene sequence: CDR1 MNHEY, CDR2 SMNVEV (reference sequence). The DNA for the CDR3 is TGTGCCAGCAGTTCCCCCGGGGGACTCCCACTTTACGAGCAGTACTTC. Its translation is CASSSPGGLPLYEQYF.

The chain recombines TRBV27 with TRBJ1-5; D may be TRBD1 (5 bases). Germline V lookup: CDR1 MNHEY, CDR2 SMNVEV (reference sequence). CDR3 size: 13 residues. Trimming removed 4 bases at V and 6 bases at J, with 10 bases between. CDR3 bases: TGTGCCAGCAGTTCAAAAGGGGTTCAGCCCCAGCATTTT. It specifies CASSSKGVQPQHF.

The genes are TRBV5-8 and TRBJ2-2; TRBD1 matches at 7 bases. The V segment lost 0 bases and the J segment 5 bases; nucleotides outside the gene matches: 7. The V gene's germline CDR1 is SGHTS and CDR2 YDEGEE. The CDR3 sequence is 16 residues long. The CDR3 coding sequence is TGTGCCAGCAGCTTGGTAGGGGGCTGGCGAACCGGGGAGCTGTTTTTT. This encodes CASSLVGGWRTGELFF.

This chain joins TRBV7-2 and TRBJ2-3; TRBD1 matches at 8 bases. This CDR3 contains 14 residues. V lost 1 base, J lost 6 bases, and 3 bases stayed unmatched. CDR1 is SGHTA, CDR2 FQGNSA, per germline. CDR3 sequence reads: CASSLGTGSDTQYF. DNA for the CDR3: TGTGCCAGCAGCTTAGGGACAGGGAGTGATACGCAGTATTTT.

This chain connects TRBV2 to TRBJ2-1, with TRBD2 matching 12 bases. The germline V gene encodes CDR1 SNHLY and CDR2 FYNNEI. The CDR3 consists of 22 residues. J gave up 6 bases and V 6 bases, and 27 bases lay outside the gene matches. CDR3 DNA: TGTGCCAGCAGCGATCGGCGGCGACCGGGACTAGCGGGTCGGTGGGTCTCCAATGAGCAGTTCTTC. Its protein product is CASSDRRRPGLAGRWVSNEQFF.

This chain uses TRBV27 with TRBJ2-1; 8 nucleotides match TRBD1. Per germline, CDR1 MNHEY and CDR2 SMNVEV (reference sequence). The CDR3 length is 17 residues. V was pared by 0 bases and J by 4 bases, with 8 bases of the junction left unmatched. The CDR3 sequence is CASSLSIMTGAYNEQFF. The CDR3 DNA sequence: TGTGCCAGCAGTTTATCGATCATGACAGGGGCTTACAATGAGCAGTTCTTC.

V and J are TRBV11-3 and TRBJ1-4, with D hard to call. Germline CDR1 SGHNT, CDR2 YENEEA. Trimming left V 5 bases short and J 8 bases short, with 6 bases between. CDR3 length equals 11 residues. In DNA, the CDR3 is TGTGCCAGCAGCAGAGAGGAAAAACTGTTTTTT. Its translation: CASSREEKLFF. Drawing the rest from reference TRBV11-3 and TRBJ1-4, the complete variable domain is EAGVVQSPRYKIIEKKQPVAFWCNPISGHNTLYWYLQNLGQGPELLIRYENEEAVDDSQLPKDRFSAERLKGVDSTLKIQPAELGDSAVYLCASSREEKLFFGSGTQLSVL.